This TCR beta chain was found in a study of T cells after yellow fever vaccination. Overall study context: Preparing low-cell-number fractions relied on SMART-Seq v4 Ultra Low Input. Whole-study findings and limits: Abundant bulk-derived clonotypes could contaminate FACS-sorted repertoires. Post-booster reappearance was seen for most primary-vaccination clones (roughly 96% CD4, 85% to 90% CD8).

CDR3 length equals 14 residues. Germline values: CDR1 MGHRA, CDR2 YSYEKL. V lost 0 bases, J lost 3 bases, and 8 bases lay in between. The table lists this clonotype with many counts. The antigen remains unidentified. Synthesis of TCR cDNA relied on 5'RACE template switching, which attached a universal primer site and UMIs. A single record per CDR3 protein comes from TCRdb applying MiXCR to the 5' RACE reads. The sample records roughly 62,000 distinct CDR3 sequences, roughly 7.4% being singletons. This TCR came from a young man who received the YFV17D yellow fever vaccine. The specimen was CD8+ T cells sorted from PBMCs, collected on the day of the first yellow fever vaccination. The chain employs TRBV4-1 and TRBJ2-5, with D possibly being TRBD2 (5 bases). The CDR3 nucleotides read TGCGCCAGCAGCCAAGACGAGACTAAAGAGACCCAGTACTTC. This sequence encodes CASSQDETKETQYF.